A selection of T cell receptor beta chains follows, all from one sample in a study of response to subunit inactivated influenza vaccine. TCRdb used MiXCR to reprocess the RT-PCR reads, holding one entry per CDR3 protein. The sample shows more than 700,000 distinct CDR3 sequences, around 20% of them seen only once. Sequencing used PBMCs from blood, obtained 5 days after vaccination. The origin of the receptors is a man aged 50-59 years who received an inactivated influenza vaccine. Each CDR3 is given without its conserved first and last residue.

TRBJ2-2 TRBV7-9 12 ASSLRRGPGELF
TRBJ2-1 TRBV12-3/TRBV12-4 13 ASRRRGGSYNEQF
TRBJ2-5 TRBV5-1 11 ASSIRQQETQY
TRBJ2-3 TRBV6-5 13 ASSSGLSSSGTQY
TRBJ1-5 TRBV12-3/TRBV12-4 11 ASSLGINQPQH
TRBJ1-6 TRBV12-3/TRBV12-4 13 ASSFQGAYNSPLH
TRBJ2-7 TRBV3-1 13 ASSQAPGGPYEQY
TRBJ2-7 TRBV20-1 11 SARGEVFYEQY
TRBJ2-5 TRBV28 11 ASSLLAPETQY
TRBJ2-1 TRBV5-6 12 ASSLWGTSGEQF
TRBJ1-5 TRBV7-8 12 ASRLTGGLQPQH
TRBJ2-5 TRBV27 11 ASRLAGSETQY
TRBJ2-7 TRBV4-2 12 ASSQDLGIREQY
TRBJ2-7 TRBV7-2 13 ASSLASRNPYEQY
TRBJ1-6 TRBV23-1 14 ASSHRGFGGGSPLH
TRBJ1-1 TRBV12-3/TRBV12-4 13 ASTPGLQKNTEAF
TRBJ2-3 TRBV11-2 14 ASSFQTRSGTDTQY
TRBJ2-7 TRBV24-1 13 ATANGDLSSYEQY
TRBJ1-1 TRBV20-1 9 SARTRLGAF
TRBJ2-3 TRBV9 16 ASSFNLAGGPSTDTQY
TRBJ2-5 TRBV29-1 10 SVAGPGETQY
TRBJ2-1 TRBV7-9 14 ASSLESGWTDHGRF
TRBJ2-2 TRBV12-3/TRBV12-4 12 ASASRGSYGELF
TRBJ2-1 TRBV12-3/TRBV12-4 11 ASSLPDWAGQF
TRBJ1-2 TRBV12-3/TRBV12-4 11 ASSLFANYGYT
TRBJ2-5 TRBV10-2 13 ASSEVGGATETQY
TRBJ2-1 TRBV15 12 ATSSEPGSHEQF
TRBJ1-5 TRBV6-5 12 ASSYSRVHQPQH
TRBJ2-7 TRBV6-2/TRBV6-3 12 ASSRSGTANEQY
TRBJ2-7 TRBV6-2/TRBV6-3 13 ASSYFERGRWEQY
TRBJ2-7 TRBV4-2 11 ASSQSRTYEQY
TRBJ2-7 TRBV6-5 9 VGDFGVEQY
TRBJ2-5 TRBV12-5 14 ASALQSPGFRGTQY
TRBJ2-7 TRBV3-1 14 ASSHPKSGISYEQY
TRBJ1-4 TRBV21-1 15 ASSKGRQDATNEKLF
TRBJ2-7 TRBV20-1 12 SANRGEGSYEQY
TRBJ2-7 TRBV6-1 15 ASSEGTSGSHRYEQY
TRBJ2-3 TRBV10-3 13 AISDAGGDTDTQY
TRBJ2-1 TRBV5-1 12 ASSLEAGVSEQF
TRBJ2-5 TRBV27 12 ASKLEGARETQY
TRBJ2-1 TRBV6-4 12 ASSEGWAGGAQF
TRBJ2-1 TRBV20-1 13 SARDLRGARNEQF
TRBJ1-1 TRBV20-1 11 SASLPQGTEAF
TRBJ2-4 TRBV20-1 14 SARDGQRQAKNIQY
TRBJ1-2 TRBV5-4 10 ASNRQEYGYT